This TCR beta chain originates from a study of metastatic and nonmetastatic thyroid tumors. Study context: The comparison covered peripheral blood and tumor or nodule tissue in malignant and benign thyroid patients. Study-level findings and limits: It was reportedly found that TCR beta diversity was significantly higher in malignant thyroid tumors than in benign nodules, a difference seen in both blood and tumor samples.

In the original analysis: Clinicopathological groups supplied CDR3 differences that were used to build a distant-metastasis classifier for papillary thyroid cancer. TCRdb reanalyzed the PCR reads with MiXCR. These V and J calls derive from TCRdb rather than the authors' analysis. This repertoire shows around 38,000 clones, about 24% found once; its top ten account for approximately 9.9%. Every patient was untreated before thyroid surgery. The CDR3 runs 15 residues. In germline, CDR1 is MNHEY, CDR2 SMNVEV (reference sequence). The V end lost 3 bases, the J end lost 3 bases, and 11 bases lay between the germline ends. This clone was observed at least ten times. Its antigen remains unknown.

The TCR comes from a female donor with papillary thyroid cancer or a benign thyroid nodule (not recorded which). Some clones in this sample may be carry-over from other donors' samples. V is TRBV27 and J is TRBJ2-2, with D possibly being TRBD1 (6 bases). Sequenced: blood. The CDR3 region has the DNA TGTGCCAGCAGTTTGGTACAGGGAGACACCGGGGAGCTGTTTTTT. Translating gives CASSLVQGDTGELFF.